The text below deals with one TCR beta chain. How the authors handled the data: Estimation of nucleated cell counts relied on the amplification of reference gene primers. Measured with immunoSEQ multiplex PCR; TCRdb has only the in-frame clones, and not every one. D and trimming come from the DNA, and the V and J calls and clone size come from that table. The table has roughly 170,000 clones, more than 70% seen once. This entry belongs to a study of blood T cell repertoires in COVID-19. Study at large: Sources were T cells, B-cell-depleted T cells, or PBMCs; the material itself was cDNA or gDNA.

Germline lookup yields CDR1 SQVTM and CDR2 ANQGSEA. V gave up 3 bases and J gave up 1 base, with 9 bases separating them. CDR3 length: 13 residues. The sequencing sample was made of PBMCs or T cells enriched from blood (not recorded which). The receptor was isolated from a man aged 60 to 69 who had recovered from COVID-19. The V call is TRBV29-1, the J call TRBJ2-5; the D gene is possibly TRBD2 (6 bases). The CDR3 region is CSVDRRGQETQYF. CDR3 sequence (DNA): TGCAGCGTTGACCGGCGGGGCCAAGAGACCCAGTACTTC. Drawing the rest from reference TRBV29-1 and TRBJ2-5, the complete variable domain is SAVISQKPSRDICQRGTSLTIQCQVDSQVTMMFWYRQQPGQSLTLIATANQGSEATYESGFVIDKFPISRPNLTFSTLTVSNMSPEDSSIYLCSVDRRGQETQYFGPGTRLLVL.